The entry below gives a single T cell receptor beta chain sequence along with its context. An amount of RNA that ranged from roughly 0.45 to 1 ug was reverse transcribed with random hexamers. With immunoSEQ multiplex PCR, TCR beta CDR3 was amplified across 54 Vbeta and 13 Jbeta. From the immunoSEQ multiplex PCR reads, TCRdb called clonotypes with MiXCR, one entry per CDR3 protein. The data show over 350,000 distinct CDR3 sequences, 75% to 90% seen once. The V segment lost 0 bases and the J segment 4 bases; nucleotides outside the gene matches: 3. The CDR3 is made up of 15 amino acids. In germline, CDR1 is SQVTM, CDR2 ANQGSEA. The data originate from a study of CD8 T cells in Susac syndrome. While CD8+ and CD4+ T cells were isolated negatively, TEMRA cells were enriched by FACS.

This chain links TRBV29-1 with TRBJ2-3; TRBD2 matches at 11 bases. Sequenced: CD8+ T cells from PBMCs. The TCR was taken from a human donor with multiple sclerosis. The CDR3 nucleotides read TGCAGCGTTGAAGAACTAGCGGGAGCGGCAGATACGCAGTATTTT. As protein: CSVEELAGAADTQYF.